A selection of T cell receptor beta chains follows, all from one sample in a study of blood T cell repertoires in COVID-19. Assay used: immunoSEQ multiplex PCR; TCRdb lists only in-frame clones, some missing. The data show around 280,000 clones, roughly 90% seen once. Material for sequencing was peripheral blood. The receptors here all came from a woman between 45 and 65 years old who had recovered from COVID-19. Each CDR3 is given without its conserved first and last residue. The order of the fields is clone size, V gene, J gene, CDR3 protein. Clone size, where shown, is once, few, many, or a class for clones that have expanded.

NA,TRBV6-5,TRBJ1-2,ASTSTGSYGYT
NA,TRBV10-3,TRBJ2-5,AISDRRGSFQETQY
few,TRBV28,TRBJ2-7,ASRRGLAGAPTYEQY
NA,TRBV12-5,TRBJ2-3,ASGLVSAGRTDTQY
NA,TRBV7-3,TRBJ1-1,ASSFWGHMNTEAF
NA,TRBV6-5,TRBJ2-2,ASNRQGANGELF
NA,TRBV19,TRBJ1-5,ASSIDPGTGVSLQH
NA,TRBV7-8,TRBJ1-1,ASSSDRGVGTEAF
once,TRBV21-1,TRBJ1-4,ASSKRTTGGFEKLF
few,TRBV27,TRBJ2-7,ASSLTTGHHTFYEQY
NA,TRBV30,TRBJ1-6,ACSLGGNSPLH
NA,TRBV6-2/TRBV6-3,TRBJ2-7,ASSYLSSGGYEQY
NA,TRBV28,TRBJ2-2,ASSFWATGTGELF
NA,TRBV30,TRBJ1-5,AWSEQHNQPQH
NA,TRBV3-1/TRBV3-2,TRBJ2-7,ASSQVQGGEQY
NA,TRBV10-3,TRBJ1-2,AISDRQGGFYGYT
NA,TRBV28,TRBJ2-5,ASSLRGTGPFQETQY
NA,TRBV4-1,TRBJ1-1,ASSQDGEGDRQDEAF
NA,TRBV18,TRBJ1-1,ASSRTGTEAF
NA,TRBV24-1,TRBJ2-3,ATSDGTARGTDTQY
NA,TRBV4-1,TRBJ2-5,ASSRREGLAGVSQETQY
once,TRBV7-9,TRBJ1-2,ASSLITGNYGYT
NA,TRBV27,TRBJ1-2,ASSLSRTGGNGYT
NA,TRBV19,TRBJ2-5,ASSPGPALASGWETQY
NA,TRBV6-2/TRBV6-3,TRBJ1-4,ASSYPTTDEGDEKLF
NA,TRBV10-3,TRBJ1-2,AISEWTDPSGGYT
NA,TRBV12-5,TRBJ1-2,ASASGGGRGYT
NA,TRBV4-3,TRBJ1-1,ASSPNGQGNTEAF
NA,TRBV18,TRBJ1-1,ASSPPLEGPTEAF
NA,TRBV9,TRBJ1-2,ASSPGDSLNYGYT
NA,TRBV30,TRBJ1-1,AWSLGAGESTEAF
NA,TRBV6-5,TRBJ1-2,ASNTGYGYT
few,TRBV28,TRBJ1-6,ASRPGTPNNSPLH
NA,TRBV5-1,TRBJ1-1,ASSLGGQGAWAF
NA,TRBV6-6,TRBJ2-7,ASSRRDEQY
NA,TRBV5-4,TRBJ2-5,ASSFNSGSGGETQY
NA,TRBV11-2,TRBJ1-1,ASSLTNTEAF
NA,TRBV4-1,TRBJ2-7,ASSQDWSRGVYEQY
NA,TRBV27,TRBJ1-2,ASSLSGADTSRIQ
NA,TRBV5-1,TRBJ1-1,ASSLLNPGMGTEAF
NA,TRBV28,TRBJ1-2,ASNPLLPLTGDYGYT
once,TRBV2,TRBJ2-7,ASSEVASVSYEQY
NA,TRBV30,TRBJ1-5,AWSVLGNQPQH